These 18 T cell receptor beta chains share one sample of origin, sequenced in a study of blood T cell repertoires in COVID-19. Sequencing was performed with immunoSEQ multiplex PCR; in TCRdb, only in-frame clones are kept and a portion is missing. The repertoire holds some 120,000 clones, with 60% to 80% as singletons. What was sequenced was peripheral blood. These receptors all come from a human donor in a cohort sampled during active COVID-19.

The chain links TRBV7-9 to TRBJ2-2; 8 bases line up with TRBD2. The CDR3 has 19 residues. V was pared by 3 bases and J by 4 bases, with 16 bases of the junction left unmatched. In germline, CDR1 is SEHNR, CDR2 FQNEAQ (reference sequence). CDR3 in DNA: TGTGCCAGCAGCTTGGGCCCGGGAGGACTAGCCTTGATCACCGGGGAGCTGTTTTTT. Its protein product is CASSLGPGGLALITGELFF. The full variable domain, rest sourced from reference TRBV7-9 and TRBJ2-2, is DTGVSQNPRHKITKRGQNVTFRCDPISEHNRLYWYRQTLGQGPEFLTYFQNEAQLEKSRLLSDRFSAERPKGSFSTLEIQRTEQGDSAMYLCASSLGPGGLALITGELFFGEGSRLTVL.

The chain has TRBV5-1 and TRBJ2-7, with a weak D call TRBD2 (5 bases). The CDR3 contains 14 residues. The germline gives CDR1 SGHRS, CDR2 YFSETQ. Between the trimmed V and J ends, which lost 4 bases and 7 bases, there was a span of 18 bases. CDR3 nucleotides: TGCGCCAGCAGCCTCGGGGTCTTATCGTGGGAGCAGTACTTC. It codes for CASSLGVLSWEQYF.

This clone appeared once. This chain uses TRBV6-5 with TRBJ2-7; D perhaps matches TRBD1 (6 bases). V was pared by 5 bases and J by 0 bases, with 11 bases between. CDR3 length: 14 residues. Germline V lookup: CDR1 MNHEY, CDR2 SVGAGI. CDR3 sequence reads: CASSRAGVSYEQYF. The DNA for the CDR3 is TGTGCCAGCAGTCGGGCAGGGGTCTCCTACGAGCAGTACTTC.

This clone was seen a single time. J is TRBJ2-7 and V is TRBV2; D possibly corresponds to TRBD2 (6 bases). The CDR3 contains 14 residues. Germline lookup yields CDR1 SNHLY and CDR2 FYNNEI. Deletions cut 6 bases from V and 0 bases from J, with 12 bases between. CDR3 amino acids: CASRGTGSSYEQYF. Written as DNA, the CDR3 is TGTGCCAGCAGAGGGACTGGTAGCTCCTACGAGCAGTACTTC.

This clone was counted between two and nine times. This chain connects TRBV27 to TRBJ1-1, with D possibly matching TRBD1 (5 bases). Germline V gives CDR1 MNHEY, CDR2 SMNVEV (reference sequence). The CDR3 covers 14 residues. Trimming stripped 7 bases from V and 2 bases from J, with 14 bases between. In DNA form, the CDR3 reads TGTGCCAGCACTCTAACCAGGGATAACACTGAAGCTTTCTTT. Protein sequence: CASTLTRDNTEAFF.

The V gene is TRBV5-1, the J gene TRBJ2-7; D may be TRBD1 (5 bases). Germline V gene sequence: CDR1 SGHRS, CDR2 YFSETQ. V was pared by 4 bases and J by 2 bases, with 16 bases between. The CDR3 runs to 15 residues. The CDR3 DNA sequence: TGCGCCAGCAGCCCAACTACAGGCCCAACCTACGAGCAGTACTTC. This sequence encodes CASSPTTGPTYEQYF.

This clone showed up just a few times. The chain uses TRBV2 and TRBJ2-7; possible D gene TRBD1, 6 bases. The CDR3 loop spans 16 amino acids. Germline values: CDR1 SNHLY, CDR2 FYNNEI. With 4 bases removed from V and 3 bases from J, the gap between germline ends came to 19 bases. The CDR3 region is CASSVPRAGVGYEQYF. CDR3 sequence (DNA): TGTGCCAGCAGTGTTCCCCGTGCAGGGGTAGGCTACGAGCAGTACTTC.

CDR3 bases: TGTGCCAGCAGCGGCTCGGGTGAGAACACTGAAGCTTTCTTT. This translates into CASSGSGENTEAFF. This chain joins TRBV7-8 and TRBJ1-1; no definite D call. V lost 5 bases, J lost 1 base, and 11 bases lay in between. Germline-derived CDR1 and CDR2 are SGHVS and FQNEAQ. The CDR3 consists of 14 residues.

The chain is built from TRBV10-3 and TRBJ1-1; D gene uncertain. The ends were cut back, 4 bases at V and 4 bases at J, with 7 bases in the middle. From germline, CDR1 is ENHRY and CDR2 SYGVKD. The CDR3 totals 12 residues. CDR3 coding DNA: TGTGCCATCAGTGGCCCAGGCACTGAAGCTTTCTTT. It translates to CAISGPGTEAFF.

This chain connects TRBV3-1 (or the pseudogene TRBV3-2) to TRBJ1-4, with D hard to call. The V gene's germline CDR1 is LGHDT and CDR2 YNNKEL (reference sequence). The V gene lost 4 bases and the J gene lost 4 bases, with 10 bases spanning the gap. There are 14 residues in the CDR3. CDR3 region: CASSPRSLNEKLFF. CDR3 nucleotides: TGTGCCAGCAGCCCGCGGAGCCTTAATGAAAAACTGTTTTTT.

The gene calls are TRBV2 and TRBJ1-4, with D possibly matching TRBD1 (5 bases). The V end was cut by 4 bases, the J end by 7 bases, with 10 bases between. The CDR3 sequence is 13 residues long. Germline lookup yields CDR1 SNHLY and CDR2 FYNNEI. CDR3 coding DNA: TGTGCCAGCAGTGGACAGAGAGGTGAAAAACTGTTTTTT. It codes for CASSGQRGEKLFF.

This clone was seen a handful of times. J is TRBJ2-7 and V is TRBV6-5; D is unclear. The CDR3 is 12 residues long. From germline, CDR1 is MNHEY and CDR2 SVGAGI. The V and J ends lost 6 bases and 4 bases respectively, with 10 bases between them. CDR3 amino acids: CASRFLYYEQYF. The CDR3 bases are TGTGCCAGCAGATTCTTGTATTACGAGCAGTACTTC.

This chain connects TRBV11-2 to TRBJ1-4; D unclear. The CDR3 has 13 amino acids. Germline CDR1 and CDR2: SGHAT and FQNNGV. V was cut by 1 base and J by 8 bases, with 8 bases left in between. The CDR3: CASSLGGIEKLFF. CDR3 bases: TGTGCCAGCAGCTTAGGAGGAATCGAAAAACTGTTTTTT.

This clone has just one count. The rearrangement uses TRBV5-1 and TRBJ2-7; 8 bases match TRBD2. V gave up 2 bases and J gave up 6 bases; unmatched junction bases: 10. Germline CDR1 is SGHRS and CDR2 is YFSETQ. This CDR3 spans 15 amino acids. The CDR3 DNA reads TGCGCCAGCAGCTTCAATCCAGCGGGAGTGGTCGAGCAGTACTTC. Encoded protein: CASSFNPAGVVEQYF.

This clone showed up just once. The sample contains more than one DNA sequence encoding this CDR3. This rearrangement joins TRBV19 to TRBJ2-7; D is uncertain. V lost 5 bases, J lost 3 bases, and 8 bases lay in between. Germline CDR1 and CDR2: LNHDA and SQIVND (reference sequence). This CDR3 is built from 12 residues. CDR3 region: CASSPNSYEQYF. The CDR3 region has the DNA TGTGCCAGTAGTCCGAACAGCTACGAGCAGTACTTC.

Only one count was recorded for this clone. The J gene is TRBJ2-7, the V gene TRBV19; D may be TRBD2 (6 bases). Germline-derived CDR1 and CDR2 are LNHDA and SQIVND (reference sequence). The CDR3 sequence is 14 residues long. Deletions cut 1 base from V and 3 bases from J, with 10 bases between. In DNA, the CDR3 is TGTGCCAGTAGTATAGCAGGGACTGACTACGAGCAGTACTTC. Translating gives CASSIAGTDYEQYF.

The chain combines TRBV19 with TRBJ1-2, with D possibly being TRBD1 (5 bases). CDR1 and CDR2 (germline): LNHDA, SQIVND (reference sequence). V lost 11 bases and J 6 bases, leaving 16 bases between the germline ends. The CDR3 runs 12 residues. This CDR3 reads CACSWGAHGYTF. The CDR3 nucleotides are TGTGCCTGCTCATGGGGCGCGCATGGCTACACCTTC. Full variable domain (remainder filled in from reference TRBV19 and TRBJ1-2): DGGITQSPKYLFRKEGQNVTLSCEQNLNHDAMYWYRQDPGQGLRLIYYSQIVNDFQKGDIAEGYSVSREKKESFPLTVTSAQKNPTAFYLCACSWGAHGYTFGSGTRLTVV.

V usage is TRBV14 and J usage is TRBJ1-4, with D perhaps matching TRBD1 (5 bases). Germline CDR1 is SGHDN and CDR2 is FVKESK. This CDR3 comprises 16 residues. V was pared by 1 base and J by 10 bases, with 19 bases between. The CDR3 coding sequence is TGTGCCAGCAGCCAAGGCCCGGGAGGGGTTCGAGGAAAACTGTTTTTT. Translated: CASSQGPGGVRGKLFF.